These T cell receptor beta chains were read from a single sample in a study of blood T cell repertoires in COVID-19. Clones were read by immunoSEQ multiplex PCR, and TCRdb kept only the in-frame ones, dropping some. The table has approximately 200,000 clones, around 83% seen once; the top ten hold under 1.5%. Sequenced: PBMCs or T cells enriched from blood (not recorded which). The receptors here all came from a middle-aged woman with acute COVID-19. Both conserved end residues are part of each CDR3. The D gene is left open where the match is weak. Not every row has a clone size; where given, it reads once, few, many or a size class.

cdr3_nt	cdr3_aa	v_call	j_call	d_call	clone_size
TGTGCCAGCAGCCTAAGGAGGGCGGGAAGCGATACGCAGTATTTT	CASSLRRAGSDTQYF	TRBV5-4	TRBJ2-3	.	.
TGTGCCTGGAGTTTCCGGACAGGGGGAGGGTATGGCTACACCTTC	CAWSFRTGGGYGYTF	TRBV30	TRBJ1-2	TRBD1	.
TGTGCCAGCAGGGGGTACAGGGGGGGCAATCAGCCCCAGCATTTT	CASRGYRGGNQPQHF	TRBV2	TRBJ1-5	TRBD1	.
TGTGCCAGCGGGACAGCTGGCAATCAGCCCCAGCATTTT	CASGTAGNQPQHF	TRBV12-3/TRBV12-4	TRBJ1-5	TRBD1	few
TGTGCCAGTACCAGGGACAGCTTCTCTGGAAACACCATATATTTT	CASTRDSFSGNTIYF	TRBV19	TRBJ1-3	TRBD1	.
TGTGCCAGCAGCTCTGGGACAGCAATCAACTATGGCTACACCTTC	CASSSGTAINYGYTF	TRBV5-6	TRBJ1-2	TRBD1	.
TGTGCCAGCAGTTCGCCCACGGAGAGGGGGCGATCTTACTTC	CASSSPTERGRSYF	TRBV28	TRBJ2-7	TRBD1	.
TGTGCCAGCAGCTGGGACAGGGATGGCTACACCTTC	CASSWDRDGYTF	TRBV7-9	TRBJ1-2	TRBD1	once
TGTGCCAGCAGCTTAGGGACAGGGGGATTCAATGAGCAGTTCTTC	CASSLGTGGFNEQFF	TRBV11-3	TRBJ2-1	TRBD1	.
TGTGGACTGGGACAACAAGACAGGGCCTACGAGCAGTACTTC	CGLGQQDRAYEQYF	TRBV30	TRBJ2-7	TRBD1	.
TGTGCCATCAGCGCGGGACAGCGGAATTCACCCCTCCACTTT	CAISAGQRNSPLHF	TRBV10-3	TRBJ1-6	TRBD1	.
TGTGCCTGGAGCGCTCACACGAACACCGGGGAGCTGTTTTTT	CAWSAHTNTGELFF	TRBV30	TRBJ2-2	.	.
TGTGCCAGCAGCCTACGTCAGGGAGGAGAAAAACTGTTTTTT	CASSLRQGGEKLFF	TRBV7-9	TRBJ1-4	.	once
TGTGCCAGCAGCTTACAATCCGGACATTCTAGCAATCAGCCCCAGCATTTT	CASSLQSGHSSNQPQHF	TRBV7-9	TRBJ1-5	.	.
TGTGCCAGCAGCCCGACAGGGGGCGATCAGCCCCAGCATTTT	CASSPTGGDQPQHF	TRBV2	TRBJ1-5	TRBD1	.
TGTGCCAGCAGCTTAAGATTCGGTGGGAGGGCGACGGGGAGGAACACTGAAGCTTTCTTT	CASSLRFGGRATGRNTEAFF	TRBV7-8	TRBJ1-1	.	.
TGCGCCAGCAGCGACTCTACAGGGGGCTTTTATGGCTACACCTTC	CASSDSTGGFYGYTF	TRBV5-1	TRBJ1-2	TRBD1	.
TGTGCCAGCAGCCCTACTAGCGGGAGGGCCGGGGAGCAGTACTTC	CASSPTSGRAGEQYF	TRBV7-2	TRBJ2-7	TRBD2	.
TGTGCCAGCAGCCCGACAGGGACAGCCAACACTGAAGCTTTCTTT	CASSPTGTANTEAFF	TRBV3-1/TRBV3-2	TRBJ1-1	TRBD1	.
TGCAGCGTGGTCCCGGGACAGGGTTCGGCAAAACTGTTTTTT	CSVVPGQGSAKLFF	TRBV29-1	TRBJ1-4	TRBD1	few
TGTGCCAGCAGCCAAGAAAACCCAGTCGGAGTTGGAGCCCAGCATTTT	CASSQENPVGVGAQHF	TRBV3-1/TRBV3-2	TRBJ1-5	.	.
TGTGCCAGCAGTAGCCCCCCCGCTGGTAATGAAAAACTGTTTTTT	CASSSPPAGNEKLFF	TRBV28	TRBJ1-4	.	.
TGTGCCAGCAGCTTTCTGGGACAGGGAGAAAAACTGTTTTTT	CASSFLGQGEKLFF	TRBV11-1	TRBJ1-4	TRBD1	.
TGTGCCAGCAGTTTTTTTAGGACAGGGGTTAATCAGCCCCAGCATTTT	CASSFFRTGVNQPQHF	TRBV28	TRBJ1-5	TRBD1	.
TGTGCCAGCAGCTCGCTAGCGGGGGGGGCGAGAAATACGCAGTATTTT	CASSSLAGGARNTQYF	TRBV7-9	TRBJ2-3	TRBD2	.
TGTGCCTGGAGTAGGGGGACAGGGGGTTCTAATCAGCCCCAGCATTTT	CAWSRGTGGSNQPQHF	TRBV30	TRBJ1-5	TRBD1	.
TGTGCCAGCAGCAAACGGGGATTTGGTTCTAACTATGGCTACACCTTC	CASSKRGFGSNYGYTF	TRBV3-1/TRBV3-2	TRBJ1-2	.	.
TGTGCCAGCAGCCAAGCTCGAGGAGCGCGAGAGACCCAGTACTTC	CASSQARGARETQYF	TRBV14	TRBJ2-5	.	.
TGCGCCAGCAGCCAAGTAGCAGGGGTACTATACACAGATACGCAGTATTTT	CASSQVAGVLYTDTQYF	TRBV4-1	TRBJ2-3	.	.
TGCGCCAGCAGATATAGCCGGGGGGAAGAAAAACTGTTTTTT	CASRYSRGEEKLFF	TRBV5-1	TRBJ1-4	.	.
TGCGCCAGCAGCCAAGTCATCTCTGGAAACACCATATATTTT	CASSQVISGNTIYF	TRBV4-3	TRBJ1-3	.	.
TGTGCCAGCAGCCGAAATCGACAGGGTGAAGCTTTCTTT	CASSRNRQGEAFF	TRBV7-3	TRBJ1-1	TRBD1	.
TGTGCCAGCAGTTTCAGGTCCCCCCAGCCCCAGCATTTT	CASSFRSPQPQHF	TRBV27	TRBJ1-5	.	.
TGCGCCAGCAGCCAAGAAAGAAGGAGAGCGGGAGGGTATGGGGCCAACGTCCTGACTTTC	CASSQERRRAGGYGANVLTF	TRBV4-1	TRBJ2-6	TRBD2	.
TGTGCCAGCAGCCAAGATTCTGGGACAGGGGGCTTTAATTCACCCCTCCACTTT	CASSQDSGTGGFNSPLHF	TRBV4-2	TRBJ1-6	TRBD1	.
TGTGCCAGTAGTATAGATCACAGCGGGAGTCCAGCCAAAAACATTCAGTACTTC	CASSIDHSGSPAKNIQYF	TRBV19	TRBJ2-4	TRBD2	few
TGTGCCAGCAGTGAGGAGGGCGCGGGAGGTTATAGCGAGCAGTACTTC	CASSEEGAGGYSEQYF	TRBV2	TRBJ2-7	TRBD2	.
TGTGCCAGCAGTGAAACGGGGAACACCATATATTTT	CASSETGNTIYF	TRBV6-1	TRBJ1-3	.	.
TGTGCCAGTAGTCAGGGACATGCGAACACTGAAGCTTTCTTT	CASSQGHANTEAFF	TRBV19	TRBJ1-1	.	.
TGTGCCAGCCTTACAGTGAACACTGAAGCTTTCTTT	CASLTVNTEAFF	TRBV2	TRBJ1-1	.	.
TGTGCCAGCAGTTTAACGGCCGACACGTACTACGAGCAGTACTTC	CASSLTADTYYEQYF	TRBV27	TRBJ2-7	.	once
TGTGCCAGCAGCTTGAGCAGGGCCGGGGAGCTGTTTTTT	CASSLSRAGELFF	TRBV7-8	TRBJ2-2	.	.